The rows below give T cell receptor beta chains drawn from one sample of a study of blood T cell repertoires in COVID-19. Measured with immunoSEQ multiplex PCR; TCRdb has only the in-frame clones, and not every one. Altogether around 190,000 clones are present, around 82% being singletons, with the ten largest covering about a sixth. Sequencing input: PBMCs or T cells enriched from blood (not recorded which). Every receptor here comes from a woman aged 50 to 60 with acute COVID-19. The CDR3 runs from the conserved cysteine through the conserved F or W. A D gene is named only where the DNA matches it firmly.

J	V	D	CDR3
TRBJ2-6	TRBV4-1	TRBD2	CASSQNTGGGSGANVLTF
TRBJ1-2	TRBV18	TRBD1	CASSPRETGGTRGYTF
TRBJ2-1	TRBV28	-	CASSLDKWGGLGKRTNEQFF
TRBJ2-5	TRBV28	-	CASSPFSGTQYF
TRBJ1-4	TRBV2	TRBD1	CASSEEERTGDGREKLFF
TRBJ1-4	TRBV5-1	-	CASRARGNGEKLFF
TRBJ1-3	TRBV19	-	CASTTGSSGNTIYF
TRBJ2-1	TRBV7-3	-	CASSLHPTGGSYNEQFF
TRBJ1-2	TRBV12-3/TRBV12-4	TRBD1	CASSGGFYGYTF
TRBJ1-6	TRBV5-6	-	CASSFADSSSYNSPLHF
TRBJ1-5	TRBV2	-	CASTREDTSNQPQHF
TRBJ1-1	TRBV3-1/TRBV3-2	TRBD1	CASSRSDRGDTEAFF
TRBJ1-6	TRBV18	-	CASSPPQGRNSPLHF
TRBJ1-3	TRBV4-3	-	CASSQARGYSGNTIYF
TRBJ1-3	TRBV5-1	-	CASSGATRSSGNTIYF
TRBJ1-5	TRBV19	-	CASSIARGDQPQHF
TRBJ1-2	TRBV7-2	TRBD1	CASSVHTGGIDGYTF
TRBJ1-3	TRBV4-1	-	CASSPPGVSGNTIYF
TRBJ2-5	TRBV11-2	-	CASSLLQETQYF
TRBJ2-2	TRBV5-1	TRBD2	CASSTGGSTGELFF
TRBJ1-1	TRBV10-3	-	CAIKDRSEAFF
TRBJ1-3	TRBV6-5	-	CASSYSRGYSGNTIYF
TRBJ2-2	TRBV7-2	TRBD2	CASRSGGNTGELFF
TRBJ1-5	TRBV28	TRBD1	CASSAGGGQPQHF